This is a list of T cell receptor beta chains from one sample in a study of shared clonotypes between healthy human individuals. Assay used: immunoSEQ multiplex PCR; TCRdb lists only in-frame clones, some missing. The sample yields more than 2 million clones, just over 90% seen once. The sequencing input was naive CD8+ T cells from PBMCs. These receptors were collected from a man younger than 35 in good health. Some clones in this sample may be carry-over from other donors' samples. CDR3s leave out the opening cysteine and the closing phenylalanine or tryptophan.

j_call: TRBJ2-7; v_call: TRBV7-8; cdr3_aa: ASSLVQVPYEQY
j_call: TRBJ2-1; v_call: TRBV15; cdr3_aa: ATSRSPLSGRGNEQF
j_call: TRBJ2-2; v_call: TRBV5-4; cdr3_aa: ASSFPSAGAGELF
j_call: TRBJ1-1; v_call: TRBV28; cdr3_aa: ASSADGMNTEAF
j_call: TRBJ2-7; v_call: TRBV10-3; cdr3_aa: AISGTGASYEQY
j_call: TRBJ2-2; v_call: TRBV7-9; cdr3_aa: ASSRDRAQELF
j_call: TRBJ2-1; v_call: TRBV7-9; cdr3_aa: ASSTASAEQF
j_call: TRBJ2-7; v_call: TRBV4-1; cdr3_aa: ASRATSGPDEQY
j_call: TRBJ2-1; v_call: TRBV4-3; cdr3_aa: ASSQESSAPTSGNEQF
j_call: TRBJ2-1; v_call: TRBV5-6; cdr3_aa: ASSLVRTSPNEQF
j_call: TRBJ2-1; v_call: TRBV27; cdr3_aa: AAAGSSYNEQF
j_call: TRBJ2-7; v_call: TRBV27; cdr3_aa: ASLKKGSSGTYEQY
j_call: TRBJ1-2; v_call: TRBV13; cdr3_aa: ASSRLSSGTWGEGYT
j_call: TRBJ2-2; v_call: TRBV10-3; cdr3_aa: AIRESGSNTGELF
j_call: TRBJ1-2; v_call: TRBV25-1; cdr3_aa: ASSEWDRGGYT
j_call: NA; v_call: TRBV28; cdr3_aa: ASSSFRATISYEQY